These 5 T cell receptor beta chains were sequenced from one sample in a study of T cell repertoires in cytomegalovirus infection. TCRdb fed the reads into MiXCR, producing one record per CDR3 protein. This sample carries around 140,000 distinct CDR3 sequences, roughly 6% of them seen once, and the ten largest clones take more than 15%. Input material: PBMCs. These TCRs come from a human donor in good health (CMV status not recorded). Some clones in this sample may be carry-over from other donors' samples.

This clonotype was seen at least ten times. The chain is built from TRBV12-3 or TRBV12-4 and TRBJ1-5, with D maybe TRBD1 (5 bases). Trimming stripped 5 bases from V and 2 bases from J, with 10 bases between. This CDR3 is built from 14 residues. In DNA form, the CDR3 reads TGTGCCAGCAGTAAGCAGGGAGGCAATCAGCCCCAGCATTTT. Its translation is CASSKQGGNQPQHF.

This clonotype was seen many times. The chain links TRBV5-4 to TRBJ2-6; 8 bases are a match to TRBD1. Germline CDR1 and CDR2: SGHNT and YYREEE (reference sequence). The V gene end was trimmed by 1 base and the J gene end by 3 bases; junction bases not matched to a gene: 3. CDR3 length: 16 residues. CDR3 coding DNA: TGTGCCAGCAGCTTGCAGGGGGCGTTTGGGGCCAACGTCCTGACTTTC. Protein: CASSLQGAFGANVLTF.

This clonotype was counted many times. The rearrangement uses TRBV28 and TRBJ2-5, with TRBD1 matching over 7 bases. Trimming took 8 bases from V and 4 from J; bases not matched to a gene: 7. This CDR3 is 13 amino acids long. Germline V gene sequence: CDR1 MDHEN, CDR2 SYDVKM. The CDR3 sequence is CASGGQVGETQYF. The CDR3 DNA reads TGTGCCAGCGGCGGACAGGTTGGAGAGACCCAGTACTTC.

This clonotype showed up many times. This chain connects TRBV11-1 to TRBJ2-1; 9 bases map to TRBD2. V dropped 1 base and J dropped 5; count of bases not matched to a gene: 6. This CDR3 region has 16 residues. Germline CDR1 and CDR2: SGHAT and FQDESV (reference sequence). In nucleotides, the CDR3 is TGTGCCAGCAGCTTAGAGATAGCGGGGGCCGACAATGAGCAGTTCTTC. As protein: CASSLEIAGADNEQFF.

This clonotype was found many times. This rearrangement joins TRBV12-3 or TRBV12-4 to TRBJ1-5; 8 bases are shared with TRBD1. CDR3 size: 17 residues. J lost 1 base, V lost 3 bases, and 8 bases had no gene match. The CDR3 sequence: CASSFQAGGESNQPQHF. The CDR3 DNA reads as TGTGCCAGCAGTTTTCAGGCAGGGGGCGAGAGCAATCAGCCCCAGCATTTT.